This T cell receptor beta chain was documented in a study of cytomegalovirus exposure and HLA in healthy donors. General study results and limits: Highly shared sequence variants in one cluster were likely a sequencing artifact. Later analysis demonstrated an association between a missense DCLRE1C variant and TCR beta V- and J-gene trimming. A later analysis linked some 17,000 TCR beta sequences to HLA alleles at 0.05 false discovery rate.

With respect to this clone: What it binds is unknown.

CDR1 and CDR2 (germline): SGDLS, YYNGEE. Trimming took 7 bases from V and 3 from J; bases not matched to a gene: 5. CDR3 length: 13 amino acids. Primers for the PCR totalled 60 Vbeta and 13 Jbeta. In the original analysis: Counted up in a later analysis, unique TCR beta chains came to approximately 77 million, with around 9.9 million shared. Profiling relied on immunoSEQ multiplex PCR, and the TCRdb table lists in-frame clones only, not all of them. V, J and clone size reflect that table, while D and trimming were determined from the DNA. The sample consists of under 85,000 clones, about 82% of them appearing once.

This sequence originates from a woman in her thirties in good health and CMV-seronegative. The specimen sequenced was PBMCs. The rearrangement joins TRBV9 to TRBJ1-1; TRBD1 matches at 8 bases. In DNA, the CDR3 is TGTGCCAGCTCCGGGACAGGAGACACTGAAGCTTTCTTT. Amino acids: CASSGTGDTEAFF.